Listed below are T cell receptor beta chains from one sample, sequenced in a study of regulatory T cells. Using immunoSEQ multiplex PCR, the repertoire was profiled, and TCRdb retains in-frame clones only, with some absent. The repertoire holds approximately 4,000 clones, with 75% to 95% as singletons. The sequenced material came from CD4+ Tregs sorted from blood. Every receptor here comes from a child under 10 years old with CD3G deficiency. CDR3s include the opening cysteine and the closing phenylalanine or tryptophan. The D gene is left open where the match is weak. Not every row has a clone size; where given, it reads once, few, many or a size class.

TRBJ2-7 TRBV18 . . TGTGCCAGCTCACCGGGGGGGCGCCGAGCCTACGAGCAGTACTTC CASSPGGRRAYEQYF
TRBJ1-6 TRBV11-2 . . TGTGCCAGCACCCAAAACCCGGGCGCTAATTCACCCCTCCACTTT CASTQNPGANSPLHF
TRBJ2-1 TRBV28 . TRBD2 TGTGCCAGCAGTCAGGGCGGGAGTAAGAATGAGCAGTTCTTC CASSQGGSKNEQFF
TRBJ2-7 TRBV28 . . TGTGCCAGCAGTTCCCACGGGGTTCCCTACGAGCAGTACTTC CASSSHGVPYEQYF
TRBJ2-1 TRBV12-2 . . TGTGCAAGTCGCAATGAGCAGTTCTTC CASRNEQFF
TRBJ2-1 TRBV28 . TRBD2 TGTGCCAGCAGGGGGACTAGCGGGAGGGCTAAGTTCTTC CASRGTSGRAKFF
TRBJ2-7 TRBV28 . . TGTGCCAGCAGCCAGGGACTCTGGAGGGGGGAGCAGTACTTC CASSQGLWRGEQYF
TRBJ2-7 TRBV5-1 once TRBD2 TGCGCCAGCAGCTTGGGGGGGACTAGCGGAGTGTACGAGCAGTACTTC CASSLGGTSGVYEQYF
TRBJ2-5 TRBV21-1 . . TGTGCCAGCAGCAAAGACAGGGACAGGGTGATTAGGGAGACCCAGTACTTC CASSKDRDRVIRETQYF
TRBJ2-7 TRBV7-2 . TRBD2 TGTGCCAGCAGCTCTAGCGGGAGGGGCTACGAGCAGTACTTC CASSSSGRGYEQYF